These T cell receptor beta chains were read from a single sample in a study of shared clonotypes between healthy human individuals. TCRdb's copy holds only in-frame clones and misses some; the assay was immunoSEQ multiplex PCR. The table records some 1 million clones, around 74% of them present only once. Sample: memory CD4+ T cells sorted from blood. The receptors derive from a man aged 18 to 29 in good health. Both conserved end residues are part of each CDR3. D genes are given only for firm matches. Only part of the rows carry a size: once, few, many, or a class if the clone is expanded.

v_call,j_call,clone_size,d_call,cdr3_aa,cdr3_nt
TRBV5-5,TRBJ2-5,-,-,CASSLKGLVLDETQYF,TGTGCCAGCAGCTTGAAAGGTTTAGTCCTGGACGAGACCCAGTACTTC
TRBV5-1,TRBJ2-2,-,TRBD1,CASSEGDRGSGELFF,TGCGCCAGCAGCGAGGGGGACAGGGGATCCGGGGAGCTGTTTTTT
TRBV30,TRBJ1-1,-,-,CAWSVGTMNTEAFF,TGTGCCTGGAGTGTAGGAACGATGAACACTGAAGCTTTCTTT
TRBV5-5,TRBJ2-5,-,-,CASSRGDRQETQYF,TGTGCCAGCAGCCGGGGGGACAGGCAAGAGACCCAGTACTTC
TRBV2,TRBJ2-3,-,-,CASSETGNTDTQYF,TGTGCCAGCAGTGAAACAGGGAACACAGATACGCAGTATTTT
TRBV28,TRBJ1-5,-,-,CASSANSNQPQHF,TGTGCCAGCAGCGCCAACTCGAATCAGCCCCAGCATTTT
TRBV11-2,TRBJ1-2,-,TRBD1,CASFSAGGTGLGYTF,TGTGCCAGTTTTTCGGCGGGCGGGACAGGGTTAGGCTACACCTTC
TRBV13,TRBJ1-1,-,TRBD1,CASNLVFDRVGTEAFF,TGTGCCAGCAACCTTGTGTTCGACAGGGTAGGAACTGAAGCTTTCTTT
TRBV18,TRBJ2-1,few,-,CASSPSSYNEQFF,TGTGCCAGCTCACCAAGCAGTTACAATGAGCAGTTCTTC
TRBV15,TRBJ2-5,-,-,CATSRARRETQYF,TGTGCCACCAGCAGAGCCAGGCGGGAGACCCAGTACTTC
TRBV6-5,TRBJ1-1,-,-,CASSRGQRASSEAFF,TGTGCCAGCAGTCGAGGACAGAGGGCATCCTCTGAAGCTTTCTTT
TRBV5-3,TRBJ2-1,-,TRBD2,CARSDMNGQGGLAGGNEQFF,TGTGCCAGAAGCGATATGAACGGACAGGGGGGACTAGCGGGAGGCAATGAGCAGTTCTTC
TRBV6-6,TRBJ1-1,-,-,CASSYRTTEAFF,TGTGCCAGCAGTTATCGGACGACTGAAGCTTTCTTT